These 21 T cell receptor beta chains originate from one sample sequenced in a study of shared T cell receptors in the human thymus. Repertoires were generated with immunoSEQ multiplex PCR, while TCRdb's copy carries only in-frame clones and drops some. The table records hundreds of thousands of clones, about 90% of them present only once. Another study also made use of these data, one on human thymus T cells.

Sequences were obtained from thymocytes. The receptors shown here come from a boy in the first two years of life with a congenital heart defect.

This clone was observed a few times. The chain uses TRBV28 and TRBJ2-7, with TRBD1 matching over 7 bases. Germline assignment: CDR1 MDHEN and CDR2 SYDVKM. Losses at the gene ends were 6 bases for V and 1 base for J; bases not matched to a gene: 9. The CDR3 is made up of 15 amino acids. The CDR3 region is CASRENRGRSYEQYF. CDR3 DNA sequence: TGTGCCAGCAGGGAAAACAGGGGAAGGTCCTACGAGCAGTACTTC.

This clone was seen just once. The chain carries TRBV30 and TRBJ1-6; no clear D. CDR3 length: 14 amino acids. With 7 bases removed from V and 5 bases from J, the gap between germline ends came to 15 bases. The germline gives CDR1 GTSNPN, CDR2 SVGIG (reference sequence). In DNA, the CDR3 is TGTGCCTCGTGGACTTCGCGGAATAATTCACCCCTCCACTTT. It codes for CASWTSRNNSPLHF.

In nucleotides, the CDR3 is TGTGCCAGCAGCCCGAGGGCGAGGAGCTCCCAAGAGACCCAGTACTTC. It specifies CASSPRARSSQETQYF. This chain links TRBV9 with TRBJ2-5; possibly TRBD2 for D (5 bases). The germline CDR1 and CDR2 sequences are SGDLS and YYNGEE. CDR3 length equals 16 residues. Trimming stripped 4 bases from V and 1 base from J, with 17 bases between.

This chain links TRBV21-1 with TRBJ1-3. TRBV21-1 is given as a pseudogene. The CDR3 spans 15 residues. CDR3 nucleotide sequence: TGTGCCAGCAGCTCAGAGGCTCACTCTGGAAACACCATATATTTT. Translated: CASSSEAHSGNTIYF.

The V gene is TRBV29-1, the J gene TRBJ1-1; 7 bases match TRBD1. The CDR3 consists of 13 residues. V dropped 5 bases and J dropped 3; count of bases not matched to a gene: 6. Looked up from germline, CDR1 is SQVTM and CDR2 is ANQGSEA. Written as DNA, the CDR3 is TGCAGCGTTTTTCCGGGACAGCACACTGAAGCTTTCTTT. This gives the protein CSVFPGQHTEAFF.

This clone was observed once. V is TRBV4-3 and J is TRBJ1-5; 7 bases line up with TRBD1. The J segment lost 4 bases and the V segment lost 2 bases, leaving 5 bases of the junction unmatched. CDR1 and CDR2 (germline): LGHNA, YSLEER. CDR3 size: 15 residues. CDR3 coding DNA: TGCGCCAGCAGCCAAAAGGGGGACAGAAATCAGCCCCAGCATTTT. Translating gives CASSQKGDRNQPQHF.

This clone was detected once. The CDR3 DNA sequence: TGTGCCAGCAGTTCTCAGCGGGAGGTCGGTAATGAGCAGTTCTTC. It encodes CASSSQREVGNEQFF. V is TRBV28 and J is TRBJ2-1; 9 bases are shared with TRBD2. Germline CDR1 is MDHEN and CDR2 is SYDVKM. V gave up 4 bases and J gave up 7 bases; unmatched junction bases: 8. The CDR3 is 15 residues long.

In the case of this clone: The junction departs from the called germline gene at one end, perhaps through a read error. The same CDR3 is also encoded by other DNA sequences in this sample. The chain has TRBV25-1 and TRBJ1-6; TRBD1 aligns across 9 bases. This CDR3 has 15 amino acids. Germline lookup yields CDR1 MGHDK and CDR2 SYGVNS. CDR3: CASSEYGTGNSPLHF. The CDR3 coding sequence is TGTGCCAGCAGTGAATATGGGACAGGGAATTCCCCCCTCCACTTT.

The chain recombines TRBV4-1 with TRBJ2-7; 8 nucleotides line up with TRBD1. Germline values: CDR1 MGHRA, CDR2 YSYEKL. CDR3 length: 15 residues. The V and J ends lost 0 bases and 3 bases, in that order; junction bases with no gene match: 4. CDR3 in DNA: TGCGCCAGCAGCCAAGAAGGGACAGGATTCTACGAGCAGTACTTC. This sequence encodes CASSQEGTGFYEQYF.

CDR3 nucleotides: TGCGCCAGCAGAACAAGGGGGCGGTTCTGCTCTGGAAACACCATATATTTT. Its protein is CASRTRGRFCSGNTIYF. This chain uses TRBV10-1 with TRBJ1-3, with 7 bases identical to TRBD1. The V gene's germline CDR1 is WNHNN and CDR2 SYGVQD (reference sequence). The length of the CDR3 is 17 residues. Trimming took 6 bases from V and 0 from J; bases not matched to a gene: 11.

This chain uses TRBV23-1 with TRBJ2-1; 7 bases line up with TRBD1. TRBV23-1 is reported as an ORF; its role is uncertain. The CDR3 extends over 16 amino acids. J was trimmed by 6 bases and V by 3 bases; bases with no gene match: 11. CDR3 region: CASSHPDRVTGNEQFF. The CDR3 DNA follows: TGCGCCAGCAGTCATCCAGACAGGGTTACGGGCAATGAGCAGTTCTTC.

The V and J genes are TRBV11-2 and TRBJ2-4; D is unresolved. This CDR3 spans 17 amino acids. Trimming removed 1 base from V and 0 bases from J, with 13 bases in between. The germline V gene has CDR1 SGHAT and CDR2 FQNNGV. The CDR3 nucleotides are TGTGCCAGCAGCTTAGGACGAAGGAGAGAAGCCAAAAACATTCAGTACTTC. This codes for CASSLGRRREAKNIQYF.

The CDR3 sequence: CASTLGTAWGTGELFF. As DNA, the CDR3 is TGTGCCAGCACCCTAGGGACAGCCTGGGGTACCGGGGAGCTGTTTTTT. This sequence joins TRBV27 and TRBJ2-2, with TRBD1 matching over 7 bases. Germline assignment: CDR1 MNHEY and CDR2 SMNVEV (reference sequence). This CDR3 region has 16 residues. V lost 7 bases, J lost 5 bases, and 13 bases stayed unmatched.

This clone was seen just once. The chain has TRBV4-1 and TRBJ2-5, with a possible D match to TRBD2 (5 bases). Trimming pared 0 bases from V and 10 bases from J, leaving 9 bases between. This CDR3 spans 12 amino acids. Germline assignment: CDR1 MGHRA and CDR2 YSYEKL. CDR3: CASSQDRTLQYF. The CDR3 DNA follows: TGCGCCAGCAGCCAAGATAGGACTCTCCAGTACTTC.

V usage is TRBV15 and J usage is TRBJ2-7, with a possible D match to TRBD1 (6 bases). The CDR3 contains 14 residues. Trimming removed 2 bases at V and 5 bases at J, with 13 bases between. CDR1 is LNHNV and CDR2 is YYDKDF in the germline V gene (reference sequence). DNA for the CDR3: TGTGCCACCAGCAGAATCCCCTGGGGGCACGAGCAGTACTTC. Amino acids: CATSRIPWGHEQYF. Using reference TRBV15 and TRBJ2-7 for the parts outside the CDR3, the full variable domain is DAMVIQNPRYQVTQFGKPVTLSCSQTLNHNVMYWYQQKSSQAPKLLFHYYDKDFNNEADTPDNFQSRRPNTSFCFLDIRSPGLGDTAMYLCATSRIPWGHEQYFGPGTRLTVT.

This sequence joins TRBV27 and TRBJ2-2; 11 positions match TRBD2. V shed 5 bases, J shed 7 bases, and the junction held 9 bases outside the gene matches. This CDR3 has 16 residues. Germline values: CDR1 MNHEY, CDR2 SMNVEV (reference sequence). In nucleotides, the CDR3 is TGTGCCAGCAGTGCCCTAGCGGGGGGCAGGGGCGGGGAGCTGTTTTTT. Residues: CASSALAGGRGGELFF.

This chain connects TRBV14 to TRBJ2-7, with 8 bases fitting TRBD2. The CDR3 spans 15 residues. V shed 5 bases, J shed 4 bases, and the junction held 10 bases outside the gene matches. The germline V gene has CDR1 SGHDN and CDR2 FVKESK. The CDR3 spells CASSKGTSPRYEQYF. As DNA, the CDR3 is TGTGCCAGCAGCAAGGGGACTAGTCCTAGGTACGAGCAGTACTTC. Full variable domain (rest looked up from reference TRBV14 and TRBJ2-7): EAGVTQFPSHSVIEKGQTVTLRCDPISGHDNLYWYRRVMGKEIKFLLHFVKESKQDESGMPNNRFLAERTGGTYSTLKVQPAELEDSGVYFCASSKGTSPRYEQYFGPGTRLTVT.

The chain couples TRBV11-2 to TRBJ2-7; 8 bases align to TRBD2. The CDR3 spans 16 residues. The J segment lost 3 bases and the V segment lost 3 bases, leaving 10 bases of the junction unmatched. The germline gives CDR1 SGHAT, CDR2 FQNNGV. The CDR3 reads CASSFTRAGDYYEQYF. Here the CDR3 DNA reads TGTGCCAGCAGCTTCACGCGAGCGGGGGACTACTACGAGCAGTACTTC.

V gene TRBV28 combines with J gene TRBJ2-1; D gene uncertain. There are 14 residues in the CDR3. CDR1 and CDR2 from the germline V gene are MDHEN and SYDVKM. Deletions cut 5 bases from V and 5 bases from J, with 13 bases between. The CDR3 is CASSHPWRNNEQFF. CDR3 DNA sequence: TGTGCCAGCAGTCACCCATGGCGGAACAATGAGCAGTTCTTC.

A word on this clone: Additional DNA sequences in this sample encode the identical CDR3. CDR3 sequence: CASSLTVTNSPLHF. DNA for the CDR3: TGTGCCAGCAGTTTGACAGTGACGAATTCACCCCTCCACTTT. J is TRBJ1-6 and V is TRBV9; perhaps TRBD1 as D (5 bases). Trimming stripped 5 bases from V and 7 bases from J, with 13 bases between. The CDR3 is 14 residues long. Germline CDR1 reads SGDLS; CDR2 reads YYNGEE.

The chain carries TRBV5-1 and TRBJ1-4, with 9 bases identical to TRBD1. The germline V gene has CDR1 SGHRS and CDR2 YFSETQ. The ends lost 4 bases at V and 8 bases at J; junction bases unmatched: 6. The CDR3 has 14 residues. CDR3 DNA: TGCGCCAGCAGCCTCCGGGACAGGGACGAAAAACTGTTTTTT. Translating gives CASSLRDRDEKLFF.